The 27 T cell receptor beta chains below all came from one sample that was sequenced in a study of CD8 T cells in ankylosing spondylitis. Study-level results: Characteristic of ankylosing spondylitis blood, it appeared, was a TCR beta motif comprising several highly homologous variants.

TCRdb passed the 5' RACE reads through MiXCR, listing each CDR3 protein once. The sample lists roughly 670,000 distinct CDR3 sequences; under 20% were seen once. The antigens of these receptors remain unknown. Sequenced input: blood, either unsorted or a sorted T cell fraction (not recorded which). All receptors come from a male donor with ankylosing spondylitis.

The sample holds many counts of this clonotype. The rearrangement uses TRBV12-3 or TRBV12-4 and TRBJ2-5, with D tentatively TRBD1 or TRBD2 (5 bases each). The length of the CDR3 is 13 residues. Trimming stripped 4 bases from V and 6 bases from J, with 12 bases between. The CDR3 nucleotides are TGTGCCAGCAGTTCCCCCAGGGAGAAGACCCAGTACTTC. This gives the protein CASSSPREKTQYF.

The J gene is TRBJ2-6, the V gene TRBV6-2 or TRBV6-3; D call uncertain. The CDR3 has 17 amino acids. V lost 3 bases, J lost 2 bases, and 14 bases lay in between. CDR1 is MNHEY, CDR2 SVGEGT, per germline. In nucleotides, the CDR3 is TGTGCCAGCAGTTATCCGCCGTTTAGTCCTGGGGCCAACGTCCTGACTTTC. Its protein product is CASSYPPFSPGANVLTF.

V usage is TRBV5-6 and J usage is TRBJ2-2; D gene ambiguous. The V end was cut by 0 bases, the J end by 0 bases, with 9 bases between. CDR1 SGHDT and CDR2 YYEEEE come from the germline V gene. The CDR3 is 16 residues long. CDR3 loop: CASSLEAAANTGELFF. For the CDR3, the DNA is TGTGCCAGCAGCTTGGAGGCAGCCGCGAACACCGGGGAGCTGTTTTTT.

This clonotype was counted a few times. V gene TRBV20-1 combines with J gene TRBJ2-1; TRBD2 is a possible D gene (7 bases). Trimming stripped 3 bases from V and 4 bases from J, with 13 bases between. The germline V gene encodes CDR1 DFQATT and CDR2 SNEGSKA (reference sequence). This CDR3 is 14 amino acids long. In nucleotides, the CDR3 is TGCAGTGCTAGTGGGGGGGGGCCATACAATGAGCAGTTCTTC. It specifies CSASGGGPYNEQFF.

This clonotype was seen a handful of times. The chain combines TRBV27 with TRBJ1-1, with D possibly matching TRBD1 (6 bases). CDR1 and CDR2 (germline): MNHEY, SMNVEV (reference sequence). The CDR3 totals 14 residues. Trimming cost V 5 bases and J 4 bases, with 14 bases left between them. The CDR3 nucleotides read TGTGCCAGCAGTCGGGGGGGCCCCGGCACTGAAGCTTTCTTT. It encodes CASSRGGPGTEAFF.

The table lists this clonotype with a few counts. The chain links TRBV29-1 to TRBJ1-1, with TRBD1 as a possible D gene (5 bases). The CDR3 runs to 12 residues. V lost 4 bases and J 4 bases, leaving 10 bases between the germline ends. Germline CDR1 is SQVTM and CDR2 is ANQGSEA. The CDR3 loop is CSVGRGSTEAFF. For the CDR3, the DNA is TGCAGCGTTGGGAGGGGAAGCACTGAAGCTTTCTTT.

On this clonotype: A read error may produce the germline difference seen at one junction end. The V and J genes are TRBV6-5 and TRBJ1-1; 10 positions agree with TRBD1. Germline V CDR1 and CDR2: MNHEY, SVGAGI. The CDR3 totals 14 residues. The CDR3 DNA reads as TGTGCCAGCAGTTACTCGGCCGGGACAGGGGACTGGGGCTTT. It encodes CASSYSAGTGDWGF.

The chain has TRBV3-1 and TRBJ2-1; D is unclear. The CDR3 is 15 amino acids. Germline CDR1 is LGHDT and CDR2 is YNNKEL (reference sequence). Deletions cut 4 bases from V and 0 bases from J, with 10 bases between. The CDR3 spells CASSRFADSYNEQFF. CDR3 bases: TGTGCCAGCAGCCGGTTTGCGGACTCCTACAATGAGCAGTTCTTC.

This clonotype was picked up a small number of times. The genes are TRBV6-2 or TRBV6-3 and TRBJ2-7, with 7 bases aligning to TRBD2. J was trimmed by 7 bases and V by 5 bases; bases with no gene match: 5. CDR1 and CDR2 from the germline V gene are MNHEY and SVGEGT. The CDR3 loop spans 12 amino acids. DNA of the CDR3: TGTGCCAGCAGTACCTGGGGAGGGGAGCAGTACTTC. It specifies CASSTWGGEQYF.

The sample holds a few counts of this clonotype. The chain joins TRBV4-2 to TRBJ2-7; 8 bases agree with TRBD1. Germline loops: CDR1 LGHNA, CDR2 YNFKEQ. CDR3 length equals 16 residues. The J segment lost 5 bases and the V segment lost 4 bases, leaving 13 bases of the junction unmatched. CDR3 DNA sequence: TGTGCCAGCAGCCCAGAGGGGCCAGGGGGCTGGAACGAGCAGTACTTC. Translated, it gives CASSPEGPGGWNEQYF.

The chain joins TRBV12-3 or TRBV12-4 to TRBJ2-1; the match to TRBD2 covers 8 bases. The CDR3 covers 15 residues. The V segment lost 1 base and the J segment 8 bases; nucleotides outside the gene matches: 7. The CDR3 DNA follows: TGTGCCAGCAGTTTAGACGGGGGGGCTTGGGATGAGCAGTTCTTC. It encodes CASSLDGGAWDEQFF.

This clonotype was found a few times. CDR3 amino acids: CSAGQGPGELFF. The CDR3 DNA sequence: TGCAGTGCTGGACAGGGCCCCGGGGAGCTGTTTTTT. The gene calls are TRBV20-1 and TRBJ2-2, with TRBD1 identical over 8 bases. The trim removed 5 bases at V and 6 bases at J, leaving 2 bases unmatched. Germline V lookup: CDR1 DFQATT, CDR2 SNEGSKA (reference sequence). CDR3 size: 12 residues.

This clonotype was detected a few times. The rearrangement joins TRBV5-1 to TRBJ1-5; 7 bases line up with TRBD1. This CDR3 is built from 15 residues. J was trimmed by 6 bases and V by 2 bases; bases with no gene match: 8. Germline assignment: CDR1 SGHRS and CDR2 YFSETQ. The CDR3 DNA reads as TGCGCCAGCAGCTTCAACGGGGACAGCGGTCAGCCCCAGCATTTT. It codes for CASSFNGDSGQPQHF.

The sample holds a few counts of this clonotype. The chain employs TRBV28 and TRBJ1-6; no firm D call. CDR1 is MDHEN and CDR2 is SYDVKM in the germline V gene. The V and J ends lost 7 bases and 8 bases respectively, with 9 bases between them. This CDR3 comprises 12 residues. This chain's CDR3 is CASNNRYSPLHF. The CDR3 DNA sequence: TGTGCCAGCAATAATAGGTATTCACCCCTCCACTTT.

The rearrangement joins TRBV20-1 to TRBJ2-5; TRBD2 matches at 9 bases. The CDR3 contains 14 residues. Losses at the gene ends were 5 bases for V and 3 bases for J; bases not matched to a gene: 7. Germline CDR1 DFQATT, CDR2 SNEGSKA (reference sequence). This CDR3 reads CSAWVASGKETQYF. The CDR3 region has the DNA TGCAGTGCTTGGGTGGCTAGCGGGAAAGAGACCCAGTACTTC.

The V call is TRBV19, the J call TRBJ2-3; D unresolved. The ends were cut back, 9 bases at V and 2 bases at J, with 30 bases in the middle. The CDR3 totals 19 residues. The germline gives CDR1 LNHDA, CDR2 SQIVND (reference sequence). Here the CDR3 reads CASSETWLLTSRDTDTQYF. DNA of the CDR3: TGTGCCAGCTCTGAGACATGGTTACTTACCTCCCGCGACACAGATACGCAGTATTTT.

The gene calls are TRBV12-3 or TRBV12-4 and TRBJ1-3, with 9 bases fitting TRBD1. V was clipped by 3 bases and J by 3 bases; unmatched bases: 3. This CDR3 is built from 15 residues. DNA of the CDR3: TGTGCCAGCAGTTTTGACAGGGGGTTTGGAAACACCATATATTTT. Translation: CASSFDRGFGNTIYF.

The table lists this clonotype with many counts. This chain links TRBV7-2 with TRBJ1-5; 9 bases are a match to TRBD1. Germline trimming cut 3 bases from V and 5 bases from J; bases unmatched to any gene: 5. The germline CDR1 and CDR2 sequences are SGHTA and FQGNSA. CDR3 length equals 15 residues. The DNA of the CDR3 is TGTGCCAGCAGCTTCCCGGGACAGGGTGATCAGCCCCAGCATTTT. It is translated as CASSFPGQGDQPQHF.

J is TRBJ1-1 and V is TRBV5-1, with 9 nucleotides matching TRBD1. Germline CDR1 SGHRS, CDR2 YFSETQ. The CDR3 has 17 residues. V dropped 0 bases and J dropped 10; count of bases not matched to a gene: 16. The CDR3 sequence: CASSLVLGRQGEDGAFF. The CDR3 DNA reads as TGCGCCAGCAGCTTGGTCCTGGGCCGACAGGGGGAGGATGGAGCTTTCTTT.

This sequence joins TRBV7-2 and TRBJ1-5; possibly TRBD1 for D (5 bases). CDR3 length: 14 residues. CDR1 and CDR2 (germline): SGHTA, FQGNSA. With 5 bases removed from V and 7 bases from J, the gap between germline ends came to 15 bases. The CDR3 sequence is CASSQGGAGQPQHF. In DNA form, the CDR3 reads TGTGCCAGCAGCCAGGGAGGCGCGGGGCAGCCCCAGCATTTT.

This chain uses TRBV4-1 with TRBJ1-2, with 10 bases matching TRBD1. Germline trimming cut 1 base from V and 5 bases from J; bases unmatched to any gene: 16. Germline loops: CDR1 MGHRA, CDR2 YSYEKL. CDR3 length equals 19 residues. As DNA, the CDR3 is TGCGCCAGCAGCCAAGCAGCCGTTCCGGGGACAGGGGAGTCTTATGGCTACACCTTC. Amino acids: CASSQAAVPGTGESYGYTF.

This clonotype was seen only a few times. The rearrangement links TRBV20-1 to TRBJ2-2, with 10 bases that match TRBD2. V shed 5 bases and J 4 bases; nucleotides not matched to a gene: 7. CDR3 size: 15 residues. Germline V gene data show CDR1 as DFQATT and CDR2 as SNEGSKA (reference sequence). Here the CDR3 DNA reads TGCAGTGCTCCACTAGCGGGACGAAGCACCGGGGAGCTGTTTTTT. It specifies CSAPLAGRSTGELFF.

This clonotype has a handful of counts. The rearrangement joins TRBV10-3 to TRBJ2-1; D remains unclear. Germline CDR1 and CDR2: ENHRY and SYGVKD. The V end was cut by 6 bases, the J end by 5 bases, with 14 bases between. The CDR3 contains 14 residues. The CDR3 sequence is CAIRGAVQNNEQFF. The CDR3 DNA reads TGTGCCATCAGGGGCGCGGTACAAAACAATGAGCAGTTCTTC.

This clonotype came up a few times. This chain links TRBV27 with TRBJ2-7; 11 nucleotides agree with TRBD1. CDR3 length equals 14 residues. V dropped 5 bases and J dropped 6; count of bases not matched to a gene: 6. Per germline, CDR1 MNHEY and CDR2 SMNVEV (reference sequence). The CDR3: CASSAGTGGIEQYF. CDR3 bases: TGTGCCAGCAGTGCCGGGACAGGGGGTATCGAGCAGTACTTC.

The chain uses TRBV28 and TRBJ2-1, with D possibly matching TRBD2 (7 bases). V gave up 7 bases and J gave up 2 bases, with 15 bases separating them. The CDR3 has 15 amino acids. Germline lookup yields CDR1 MDHEN and CDR2 SYDVKM. In DNA, the CDR3 is TGTGCCAGCACCCCGGGGGGCGGGCCCTACAATGAGCAGTTCTTC. Its translation is CASTPGGGPYNEQFF.

The chain's CDR3 is CASSEADTLATEAFF. DNA for the CDR3: TGTGCCAGCAGTGAAGCGGACACCCTAGCCACTGAAGCTTTCTTT. The gene calls are TRBV2 and TRBJ1-1; D may be TRBD1 (5 bases). The CDR3 has 15 residues. Trimming removed 0 bases from V and 4 bases from J, with 12 bases in between. The V gene's germline CDR1 is SNHLY and CDR2 FYNNEI. Full variable domain (remainder filled in from reference TRBV2 and TRBJ1-1): EPEVTQTPSHQVTQMGQEVILRCVPISNHLYFYWYRQILGQKVEFLVSFYNNEISEKSEIFDDQFSVERPDGSNFTLKIRSTKLEDSAMYFCASSEADTLATEAFFGQGTRLTVV.

V and J are TRBV20-1 and TRBJ2-7; 9 bases are a match to TRBD1. CDR3 size: 20 residues. V lost 0 bases to trimming and J lost 1 base; unmatched junction nucleotides: 19. Germline V lookup: CDR1 DFQATT, CDR2 SNEGSKA (reference sequence). The CDR3 DNA sequence: TGCAGTGCTAGAGAGCCAAGGACAGGGGTTTTTCCTGCGGAATCCTACGAGCAGTACTTC. Its protein is CSAREPRTGVFPAESYEQYF.